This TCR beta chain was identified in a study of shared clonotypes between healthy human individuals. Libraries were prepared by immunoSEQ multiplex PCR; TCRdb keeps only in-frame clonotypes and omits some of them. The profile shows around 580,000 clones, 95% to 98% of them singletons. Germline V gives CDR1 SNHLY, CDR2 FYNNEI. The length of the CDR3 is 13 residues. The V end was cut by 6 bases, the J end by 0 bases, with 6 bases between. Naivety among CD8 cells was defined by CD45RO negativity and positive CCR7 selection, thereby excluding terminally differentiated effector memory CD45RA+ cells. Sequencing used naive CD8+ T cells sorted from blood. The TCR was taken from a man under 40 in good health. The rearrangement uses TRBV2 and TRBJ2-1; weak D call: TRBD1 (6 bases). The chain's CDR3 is CASSRGSYNEQFF. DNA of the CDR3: TGTGCCAGCAGCAGGGGCTCCTACAATGAGCAGTTCTTC.